The clone carrying this T cell receptor beta chain was observed a handful of times. What it binds is unknown. This entry comes from a study of beta chain features in type 1 diabetes. General observations from the study: Moderate yet significant TCRB CDR3 shortening was seen in Type 1 diabetes patients in all four CD4+ subsets.

As every portion of the isolated RNA was reverse transcribed, the sequencing read expressed TCRB transcripts. Profiling relied on immunoSEQ multiplex PCR, and the TCRdb table lists in-frame clones only, not all of them. This sample has about 340,000 clones, with 9.3% found just once. Material: central memory CD4+ T cells from blood. The clonotype comes from a man in his thirties or forties with type 1 diabetes.

CDR3 DNA: TGTGCCAGCAGCACCGGGACTAGCGGGGGGGCCGGTGAGACCCAGTACTTC. Translated, it gives CASSTGTSGGAGETQYF. This chain links TRBV7-9 with TRBJ2-5; 16 nucleotides line up with TRBD2. The V gene's germline CDR1 is SEHNR and CDR2 FQNEAQ (reference sequence). Trimming cost V 5 bases and J 5 bases; bases outside gene matches: 8. The CDR3 runs 17 residues.